The clone carrying this T cell receptor beta chain showed up just a few times. The sample belongs to a study of T cells in Graves' hyperthyroidism and ophthalmopathy. Across the whole study: Peripheral blood was obtained at initial diagnosis, preceding any treatment.

Amplification targeted TCR beta CDR3 regions from RNA transcripts. The HTBI set primed first-round TCR CDR3 RT-PCR. TCRdb re-derived calls from the multiplex PCR reads in MiXCR, one entry per CDR3 protein. Of roughly 500,000 distinct CDR3 sequences in the sample, less than 25% were seen once. The PBMCs had their origin in roughly 9.8 ml of fresh peripheral blood. The sequence came from a woman aged 70-85 years with Graves' ophthalmopathy. The sequencing input was blood.

CDR3: CASGPTYEQYF. Here the CDR3 DNA reads TGCGCCAGCGGACCGACCTACGAGCAGTACTTC. The chain couples TRBV10-2 to TRBJ2-7; D gene ambiguous. CDR1 WSHSY and CDR2 SAAADI come from the germline V gene. The CDR3 loop spans 11 amino acids. Trimming removed 8 bases at V and 2 bases at J, with 7 bases between.